This T cell receptor beta chain was documented in a study of cytomegalovirus exposure and HLA in healthy donors. The overall study: The roughly 130 validation repertoires used the same platform as the roughly 700 first-cohort repertoires (as reported by a later analysis).

Of note for this clone: Its antigen remains unidentified.

The data were produced by immunoSEQ multiplex PCR, yet TCRdb's version contains in-frame clones alone and is incomplete. Among some 220,000 clones, 75% to 95% were seen once, and the ten largest hold approximately 0.99%. The V and J ends lost 6 bases and 4 bases, in that order; junction bases with no gene match: 9. CDR1 is MNHNY and CDR2 is SVGAGI in the germline V gene (reference sequence). The CDR3 is 15 residues long. Study results and caveats: The authors enumerated around 150 TCR beta chains as linked to cytomegalovirus.

The gene calls are TRBV6-6 and TRBJ2-1; 7 bases align to TRBD1. The TCR comes from a woman aged 18 to 35 in good health and CMV-seronegative. Sequencing input: PBMCs. CDR3 coding DNA: TGTGCCAGCAGCCGAGGGGGCCCTTATTACAATGAGCAGTTCTTC. It specifies CASSRGGPYYNEQFF.